The source of this TCR beta chain is a study of T cells after yellow fever vaccination (dated by TCRdb to between 2019 and 2020). Background for the entire study: Using CD3, CD45RA, CCR7 and CD95 staining, memory subsets (EM, EMRA, CM and Tscm) were sorted on a BD FACS Aria III. The SMART-Seq v4 Ultra Low Input RNA kit was used to prepare libraries from fractions with low cell numbers. Bulk TCR alpha and beta repertoires were sequenced longitudinally to track T-cell clones before and after primary and booster YFV17D yellow fever vaccination. Two healthy male donors, one aged 18 to 30 and one aged 30 to 40 years, made up the cohort. Bulk PBMC replicates and cell subsets were isolated from blood drawn at multiple timepoints before and after both primary and secondary immunization. Memory subsets were sorted on days 0, 15 and 45 and at 18 months after primary vaccination, and on days 0, 15 and 45 after the 30-year booster.

What this sample's treatment or condition label stands for: live attenuated yellow fever vaccine strain. PBMCs were isolated from peripheral blood using a standard Ficoll-Paque protocol. For sorted memory subsets, RNA extraction was done with the RNeasy Micro Kit. Overall results and qualifications from the work: Compared with the primary T-cell response, the secondary T-cell response was weaker but faster, peaking on day 5 rather than day 15. A small fraction of clonotypes showed up in both the CD4 and CD8 compartments, probably as a result of convergent recombination. Computational filtering was required because FACS-sorted repertoires could contain abundant contaminating clonotypes from the bulk population. Most clones expanded after primary vaccination (almost 97% of CD4 and approximately 86% of CD8) were re-detected after the booster, suggesting that broad memory maintenance occurred. On day 0, almost all vaccine-responding clonotypes were found to be below detection in the sorted memory subsets. Only two donors were included in the study, so the extent to which the findings can be generalized is limited.

Synthesis of TCR cDNA relied on 5'RACE template switching, a step that introduced a universal primer site along with unique molecular identifiers. Priming of cDNA synthesis was performed from both the TCR alpha and TCR beta constant segments. Library amplification used two PCR steps, and the second PCR step added sample barcodes and sequencing adapters. Sequencing of libraries was performed on Illumina HiSeq 2500 (2x100 bp) or NovaSeq (2x150 bp). For the original study's pipeline: MIGEC was used to demultiplex reads and collapse the reads into UMI consensus sequences, and MiXCR was used for V(D)J alignment. Vaccine-responding clonotypes were identified with edgeR using replicate PBMC samples, with FDR below 0.01 and a log2 fold change above 5 up to day 15 being required. Each bulk clonotype was labeled CD4 or CD8 based on which sequenced repertoire, CD4 or CD8, contained the clonotype at higher abundance. Clonotype frequencies in memory subsets were weighted by FACS-sorted cell numbers to estimate each clone's distribution across memory phenotypes. TCRdb passed the public sequencing reads through fastp at Q25 and MiXCR, retaining productive beta sequences. Each entry is one CDR3 protein sequence, shown with its most common DNA and genes. These V and J calls are TCRdb output, not the study's own analysis. This sample comprises a few thousand distinct CDR3 sequences, over 3% of them detected only once. The ten top clones hold roughly three fifths of the sample.

This clonotype was seen many times. Base qualities were left out, and no much larger clone turns up one base away. The source of this sequence is a man in his thirties or forties who received the YFV17D yellow fever vaccine. The sequenced sample was PBMCs, either bulk or a sorted T-cell subset (CD4+, CD8+, memory, or dextramer-sorted; not recorded which), obtained 15 days after the yellow fever booster vaccination.

The base sequence is TGTGCCAGCAGTTTTTCAACTAGCGGGGGGACCTACGAGCAGTACTTC. Its protein is CASSFSTSGGTYEQYF. The sequence links TRBV12-3 or TRBV12-4 to TRBJ2-7; 12 central nucleotides agree with TRBD2. There are 16 amino acids in the CDR3, from cysteine to phenylalanine inclusive. Left in the record is the CDR3 DNA by itself, 48 bases read in frame from the first base. Germline trimming amounts to 3 bases on V and 2 bases on J, with 5 as the count of junction bases outside the gene matches.